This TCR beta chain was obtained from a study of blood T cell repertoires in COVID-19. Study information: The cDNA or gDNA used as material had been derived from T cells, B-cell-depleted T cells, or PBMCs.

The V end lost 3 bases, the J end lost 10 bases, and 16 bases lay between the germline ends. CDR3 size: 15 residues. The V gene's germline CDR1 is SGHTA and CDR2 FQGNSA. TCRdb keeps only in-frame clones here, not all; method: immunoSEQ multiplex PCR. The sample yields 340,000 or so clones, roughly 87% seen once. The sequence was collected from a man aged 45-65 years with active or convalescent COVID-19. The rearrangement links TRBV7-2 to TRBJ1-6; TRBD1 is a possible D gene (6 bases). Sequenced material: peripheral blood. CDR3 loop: CASSLQGLMISPLHF. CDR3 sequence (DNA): TGTGCCAGCAGCTTGCAGGGGCTTATGATCTCACCCCTCCACTTT. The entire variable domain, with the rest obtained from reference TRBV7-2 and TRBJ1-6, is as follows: GAGVSQSPSNKVTEKGKDVELRCDPISGHTALYWYRQSLGQGLEFLIYFQGNSAPDKSGLPSDRFSAERTGGSVSTLTIQRTQQEDSAVYLCASSLQGLMISPLHFGNGTRLTVT.